The 23 T cell receptor beta chains given below trace back to one sample, sequenced in a study of blood T cell repertoires in COVID-19. Sequencing used immunoSEQ multiplex PCR; TCRdb keeps in-frame clones, though not all of them. Of over 65,000 clones in the sample, 86% are singletons; the top ten hold 7% to 8.5%. Specimen: peripheral blood. The source is a man in his thirties or forties with acute or convalescent COVID-19.

This chain links TRBV15 with TRBJ2-3; TRBD2 matches 10 bases. V shed 1 base and J 3 bases; nucleotides not matched to a gene: 4. Germline-derived CDR1 and CDR2 are LNHNV and YYDKDF (reference sequence). The CDR3 sequence is 16 residues long. CDR3 region: CATSRGVSGRTDTQYF. In DNA, the CDR3 is TGTGCCACCAGCAGAGGTGTTAGCGGGAGGACAGATACGCAGTATTTT.

The chain carries TRBV20-1 and TRBJ1-1; D may be TRBD1 (5 bases). Germline values: CDR1 DFQATT, CDR2 SNEGSKA (reference sequence). CDR3 length equals 11 residues. Trimming removed 3 bases from V and 5 bases from J, with 7 bases in between. CDR3 residues: CSASGGTEAFF. The DNA of the CDR3 is TGCAGTGCTAGCGGGGGGACTGAAGCTTTCTTT.

The CDR3 loop is CASSFMVGVREQYF. The CDR3 nucleotides read TGTGCCAGCAGCTTTATGGTGGGAGTGAGAGAGCAGTACTTC. The V gene is TRBV7-2, the J gene TRBJ2-7; maybe TRBD2 (5 bases). The ends were cut back, 3 bases at V and 7 bases at J, with 16 bases in the middle. The CDR3 extends over 14 amino acids. Germline assignment: CDR1 SGHTA and CDR2 FQGNSA.

Comments on this clone: The same CDR3 is also encoded by other DNA sequences in this sample. The gene calls are TRBV28 and TRBJ2-7; 8 nucleotides agree with TRBD2. CDR1 MDHEN and CDR2 SYDVKM come from the germline V gene. This CDR3 has 13 residues. The J segment lost 3 bases and the V segment lost 5 bases, leaving 3 bases of the junction unmatched. CDR3 DNA: TGTGCCAGCAGTCCCGGGACTAGCTACGAGCAGTACTTC. Translation: CASSPGTSYEQYF.

The chain recombines TRBV6-5 with TRBJ1-2; D is undetermined. Germline V gene data show CDR1 as MNHEY and CDR2 as SVGAGI. V was shortened by 6 bases and J by 4 bases, with 9 bases between the two germline ends. The CDR3 has 12 residues. The CDR3 here is CASSLTPYGYTF. Written as DNA, the CDR3 is TGTGCCAGCAGCTTAACACCCTATGGCTACACCTTC.

The V and J genes are TRBV12-5 and TRBJ2-1; 7 bases line up with TRBD2. The V and J ends lost 0 bases and 0 bases, in that order; junction bases with no gene match: 2. Germline V CDR1 and CDR2: LGHNT, FRNRAP. The CDR3 spans 16 residues. CDR3 sequence reads: CASGLVQRGSYNEQFF. CDR3 in DNA: TGTGCTAGTGGTTTGGTTCAGCGGGGCTCCTACAATGAGCAGTTCTTC.

The chain joins TRBV2 to TRBJ1-1, with D maybe TRBD1 (5 bases). Trimming left V 9 bases short and J 6 bases short, with 17 bases between. CDR3 length equals 13 residues. From germline, CDR1 is SNHLY and CDR2 FYNNEI. CDR3 in amino acids: CASVGGRWSEAFF. CDR3 bases: TGTGCCAGTGTGGGGGGTAGGTGGTCTGAAGCTTTCTTT.

This chain joins TRBV4-3 and TRBJ2-1; 11 nucleotides agree with TRBD2. The V and J ends lost 4 bases and 3 bases, in that order; junction bases with no gene match: 5. The CDR3 runs to 16 residues. CDR1 LGHNA and CDR2 YSLEER come from the germline V gene. The CDR3 reads CASSRMTSGNYNEQFF. CDR3 DNA sequence: TGCGCCAGCAGCCGGATGACTAGCGGGAACTACAATGAGCAGTTCTTC.

This chain links TRBV19 with TRBJ1-2, with TRBD1 identical over 9 bases. Trimming removed 5 bases from V and 3 bases from J; junction bases left unmatched: 10. This CDR3 has 16 residues. In germline, CDR1 is LNHDA, CDR2 SQIVND (reference sequence). The CDR3 DNA reads as TGTGCCAGTAGTTCCCTACCGGGACAGGGAGACTATGGCTACACCTTC. As protein: CASSSLPGQGDYGYTF. Based on the CDR3 plus reference TRBV19 and TRBJ1-2, the full variable domain is DGGITQSPKYLFRKEGQNVTLSCEQNLNHDAMYWYRQDPGQGLRLIYYSQIVNDFQKGDIAEGYSVSREKKESFPLTVTSAQKNPTAFYLCASSSLPGQGDYGYTFGSGTRLTVV.

The rearrangement joins TRBV5-1 to TRBJ1-1; D uncertain. V was pared by 0 bases and J by 5 bases, with 20 bases between. The CDR3 is 17 residues long. Germline loops: CDR1 SGHRS, CDR2 YFSETQ. CDR3 residues: CASSLAAGLDVRTEAFF. The CDR3 nucleotides are TGCGCCAGCAGCTTGGCCGCGGGGTTAGACGTTCGAACTGAAGCTTTCTTT.

The chain recombines TRBV30 with TRBJ2-7; 7 nucleotides match TRBD1. This CDR3 has 12 residues. CDR1 is GTSNPN, CDR2 SVGIG, per germline (reference sequence). After removal of 5 bases from V and 1 base from J, the junction contained 2 bases not matched to a gene. CDR3 bases: TGTGCCTGGGGACAGGCATCCTACGAGCAGTACTTC. It codes for CAWGQASYEQYF.

This rearrangement joins TRBV10-3 to TRBJ2-7; 13 nucleotides match TRBD2. CDR1 and CDR2 (germline): ENHRY, SYGVKD. The V gene end was trimmed by 4 bases and the J gene end by 4 bases; junction bases not matched to a gene: 4. CDR3 length equals 15 residues. CDR3 protein: CAISGVLAGGYEQYF. CDR3 sequence (DNA): TGTGCCATCAGTGGGGTACTAGCGGGAGGGTACGAGCAGTACTTC.

The chain is built from TRBV6-1 and TRBJ2-1, with 7 bases fitting TRBD2. In germline, CDR1 is MNHNS, CDR2 SASEGT. The V and J ends lost 0 bases and 6 bases, in that order; junction bases with no gene match: 5. The CDR3 has 15 residues. The DNA for the CDR3 is TGTGCCAGCAGTGAAGCGGGAGGGCCGACCAATGAGCAGTTCTTC. This gives the protein CASSEAGGPTNEQFF.

The V and J genes are TRBV29-1 and TRBJ2-3, with TRBD2 as a possible D gene (5 bases). The CDR3 has 14 residues. Per the germline V gene, CDR1 is SQVTM and CDR2 is ANQGSEA. Trimming took 5 bases from V and 0 from J, leaving 12 bases between them. CDR3 region: CSVTRTGSTDTQYF. In nucleotides, the CDR3 is TGCAGCGTTACCCGGACGGGGAGCACAGATACGCAGTATTTT.

This chain links TRBV7-2 with TRBJ1-6; 10 bases are shared with TRBD1. The CDR3 is made up of 16 amino acids. V shed 4 bases and J 4 bases; nucleotides not matched to a gene: 4. CDR1 is SGHTA and CDR2 is FQGNSA in the germline V gene. As DNA, the CDR3 is TGTGCCAGCAGCTCGATGGACAGGGGGTATAATTCACCCCTCCACTTT. Translation gives CASSSMDRGYNSPLHF.

The rearrangement joins TRBV5-5 to TRBJ1-6; D possibly corresponds to TRBD1 (6 bases). Germline CDR1 reads SGHKS; CDR2 reads YYEKEE (reference sequence). The CDR3 sequence is 15 residues long. Trimming shortened V by 6 bases and J by 7 bases, and 17 bases separated the two germline ends. CDR3 sequence reads: CASKTQGFTNSPLHF. The CDR3 DNA sequence: TGTGCCAGCAAAACACAGGGTTTCACCAATTCACCCCTCCACTTT.

This sequence joins TRBV20-1 and TRBJ1-1; tentative D call: TRBD1 (5 bases). Germline V gene data show CDR1 as DFQATT and CDR2 as SNEGSKA (reference sequence). With 3 bases removed from V and 4 bases from J, the gap between germline ends came to 9 bases. The CDR3 is made up of 12 amino acids. In DNA, the CDR3 is TGCAGTGCTAGTGTCGGGGGCACTGAAGCTTTCTTT. As protein: CSASVGGTEAFF.

This chain joins TRBV15 and TRBJ2-1, with 9 bases fitting TRBD1. Trimming took 8 bases from V and 9 from J; bases not matched to a gene: 14. The CDR3 contains 15 residues. Per the germline V gene, CDR1 is LNHNV and CDR2 is YYDKDF (reference sequence). Here the CDR3 DNA reads TGTGCCACCTGCTTATCCGGGACAGGGAGGAGTGAGCAGTTCTTC. As protein: CATCLSGTGRSEQFF.

V and J are TRBV10-3 and TRBJ2-5; TRBD2 might be the D (5 bases). With 11 bases removed from V and 1 base from J, the gap between germline ends came to 14 bases. From germline, CDR1 is ENHRY and CDR2 SYGVKD. The length of the CDR3 is 13 residues. CDR3 DNA sequence: TGTGCCGTAGGCCGGACTGCCCAAGAGACCCAGTACTTC. It translates to CAVGRTAQETQYF.

This clone was seen once. The chain joins TRBV20-1 to TRBJ2-3; TRBD2 agrees at 10 bases. With V trimmed by 6 bases and J by 14 bases, 8 bases remained unmatched. Germline CDR1 reads DFQATT; CDR2 reads SNEGSKA (reference sequence). The CDR3 covers 11 residues. CDR3 amino acids: CSAGRTSGSYF. CDR3 DNA sequence: TGCAGTGCGGGTAGGACTAGCGGTTCGTATTTT.

The rearrangement links TRBV19 to TRBJ2-5; TRBD2 matches 9 bases. This CDR3 has 15 residues. Germline-derived CDR1 and CDR2 are LNHDA and SQIVND (reference sequence). Trimming took 3 bases from V and 3 from J; bases not matched to a gene: 5. The CDR3 DNA sequence: TGTGCCAGTAGTATGAGGTCTAGCGGGAAAGAGACCCAGTACTTC. Translation: CASSMRSSGKETQYF.

The V and J genes are TRBV10-2 and TRBJ1-5; D is uncertain. Germline values: CDR1 WSHSY, CDR2 SAAADI. V was pared by 8 bases and J by 1 base, with 9 bases between. The CDR3 runs 13 residues. CDR3 sequence: CASLGGSNQPQHF. In nucleotides, the CDR3 is TGCGCCAGCTTGGGAGGGAGCAATCAGCCCCAGCATTTT.

This rearrangement joins TRBV12-3 or TRBV12-4 to TRBJ2-7; no definite D call. The V and J ends lost 4 bases and 3 bases respectively, with 10 bases between them. CDR3 length: 13 amino acids. The DNA of the CDR3 is TGTGCCAGCAGTTCCCCTAAATTCTACGAGCAGTACTTC. Its protein is CASSSPKFYEQYF.